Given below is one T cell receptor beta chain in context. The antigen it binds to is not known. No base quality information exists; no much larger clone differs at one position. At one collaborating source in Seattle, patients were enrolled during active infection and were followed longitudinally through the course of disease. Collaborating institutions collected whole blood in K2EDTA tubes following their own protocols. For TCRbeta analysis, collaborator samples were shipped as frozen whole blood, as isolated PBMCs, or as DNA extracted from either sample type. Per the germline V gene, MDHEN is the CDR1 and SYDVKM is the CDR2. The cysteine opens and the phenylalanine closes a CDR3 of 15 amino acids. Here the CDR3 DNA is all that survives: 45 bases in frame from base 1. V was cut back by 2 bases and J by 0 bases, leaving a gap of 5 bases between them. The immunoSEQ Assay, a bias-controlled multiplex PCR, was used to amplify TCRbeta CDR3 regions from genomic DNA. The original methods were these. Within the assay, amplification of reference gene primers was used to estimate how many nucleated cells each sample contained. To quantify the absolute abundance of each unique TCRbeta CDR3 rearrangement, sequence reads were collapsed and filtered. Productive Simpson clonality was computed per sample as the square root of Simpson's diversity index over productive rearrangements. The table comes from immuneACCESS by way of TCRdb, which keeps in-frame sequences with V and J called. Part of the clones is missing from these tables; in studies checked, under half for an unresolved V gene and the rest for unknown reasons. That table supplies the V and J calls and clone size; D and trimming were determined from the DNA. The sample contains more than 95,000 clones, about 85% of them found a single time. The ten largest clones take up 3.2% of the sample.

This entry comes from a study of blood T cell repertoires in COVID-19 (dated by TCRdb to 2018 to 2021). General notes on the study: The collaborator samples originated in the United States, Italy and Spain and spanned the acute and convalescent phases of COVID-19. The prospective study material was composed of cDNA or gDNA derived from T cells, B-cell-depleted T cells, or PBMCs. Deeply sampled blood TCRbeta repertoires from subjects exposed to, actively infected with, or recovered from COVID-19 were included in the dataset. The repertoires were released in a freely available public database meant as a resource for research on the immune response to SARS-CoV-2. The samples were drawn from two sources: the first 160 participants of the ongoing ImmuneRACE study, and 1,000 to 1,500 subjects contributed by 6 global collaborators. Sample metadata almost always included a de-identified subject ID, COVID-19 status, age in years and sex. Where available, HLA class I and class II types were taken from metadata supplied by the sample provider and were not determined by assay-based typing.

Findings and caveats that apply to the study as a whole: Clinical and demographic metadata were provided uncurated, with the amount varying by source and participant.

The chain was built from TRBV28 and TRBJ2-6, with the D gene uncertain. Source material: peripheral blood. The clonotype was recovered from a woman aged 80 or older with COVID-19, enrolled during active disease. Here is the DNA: TGTGCCAGCAGTTTAGGCAGCTCTGGGGCCAACGTCCTGACTTTC. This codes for CASSLGSSGANVLTF. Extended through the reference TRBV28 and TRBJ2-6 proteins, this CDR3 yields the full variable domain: DVKVTQSSRYLVKRTGEKVFLECVQDMDHENMFWYRQDPGLGLRLIYFSYDVKMKEKGDIPEGYSVSREKKERFSLILESASTNQTSMYLCASSLGSSGANVLTFGAGSRLTVL.